This is a list of T cell receptor beta chains from one sample in a study of persistence of HIV-infected CD4 T cells. These TCRs' antigens remain unknown. Assay used: immunoSEQ multiplex PCR; TCRdb lists only in-frame clones, some missing. The sample carries 25,000 to 35,000 clones, around four fifths recorded once. Sequencing was performed on CD4+ T cells sorted from PBMCs after 18-hour stimulation, taken from a patient who received antiretroviral therapy. Receptors originate from an adult woman with HIV who was CMV-seropositive. The CDR3 runs from the conserved cysteine through the conserved F or W. The order of the fields is D gene, J gene, V gene, clone size, CDR3 protein, CDR3 DNA. The D gene is left open where the match is weak. The listing skips clone size in some rows; elsewhere it reads once, few, many or a size class.

d_call: NA
j_call: TRBJ1-1
v_call: TRBV5-1
clone_size: NA
cdr3_aa: CASSLASGAGGNTEAFF
cdr3_nt: TGCGCCAGCAGCTTGGCCTCAGGGGCAGGAGGGAACACTGAAGCTTTCTTT

d_call: NA
j_call: TRBJ2-1
v_call: TRBV30
clone_size: NA
cdr3_aa: CAWSVRTGYNEQFF
cdr3_nt: TGTGCCTGGAGTGTGCGGACGGGGTACAATGAGCAGTTCTTC

d_call: NA
j_call: TRBJ1-1
v_call: TRBV19
clone_size: NA
cdr3_aa: CASSIDQGFEAFF
cdr3_nt: TGTGCCAGTAGTATAGATCAGGGGTTTGAAGCTTTCTTT

d_call: NA
j_call: TRBJ2-1
v_call: TRBV3-1/TRBV3-2
clone_size: NA
cdr3_aa: CASSLGGISYNEQFF
cdr3_nt: TGTGCCAGCAGCTTAGGAGGAATCTCCTACAATGAGCAGTTCTTC

d_call: NA
j_call: TRBJ1-1
v_call: TRBV15
clone_size: NA
cdr3_aa: CATSRGWGGPNTEAFF
cdr3_nt: TGTGCCACCAGCCGGGGATGGGGGGGACCGAACACTGAAGCTTTCTTT

d_call: NA
j_call: TRBJ2-3
v_call: TRBV5-1
clone_size: NA
cdr3_aa: CASSLGGNTDTQYF
cdr3_nt: TGCGCCAGCAGCTTGGGAGGGAACACAGATACGCAGTATTTT

d_call: TRBD1
j_call: TRBJ1-6
v_call: TRBV6-5
clone_size: NA
cdr3_aa: CASDRVNNSPLHF
cdr3_nt: TGTGCCAGCGACAGGGTCAATAATTCACCCCTCCACTTT

d_call: TRBD1
j_call: TRBJ2-5
v_call: TRBV15
clone_size: NA
cdr3_aa: CATSRDQGARSETQYF
cdr3_nt: TGTGCCACCAGCAGAGACCAGGGGGCGAGGTCAGAGACCCAGTACTTC

d_call: TRBD1
j_call: TRBJ1-3
v_call: TRBV9
clone_size: NA
cdr3_aa: CASSATQGGGNTIYF
cdr3_nt: TGTGCCAGCAGCGCGACCCAGGGGGGTGGAAACACCATATATTTT

d_call: NA
j_call: TRBJ1-2
v_call: TRBV5-1
clone_size: few
cdr3_aa: CASSLRDAAYGYTF
cdr3_nt: TGCGCCAGCAGCTTGAGGGATGCGGCCTATGGCTACACCTTC

d_call: NA
j_call: TRBJ1-4
v_call: TRBV7-8
clone_size: once
cdr3_aa: CATSPAGNNEKLFF
cdr3_nt: TGTGCCACCTCTCCGGCGGGCAATAATGAAAAACTGTTTTTT

d_call: TRBD1
j_call: TRBJ1-6
v_call: TRBV27
clone_size: few
cdr3_aa: CASSLNRGLGRFNSPLHF
cdr3_nt: TGTGCCAGCAGTTTGAACAGGGGGCTCGGTCGGTTTAATTCACCCCTCCACTTT

d_call: TRBD1
j_call: TRBJ2-5
v_call: TRBV7-3
clone_size: NA
cdr3_aa: CASSFGTGMGETQYF
cdr3_nt: TGTGCCAGCAGCTTCGGGACAGGGATGGGAGAGACCCAGTACTTC

d_call: TRBD1
j_call: TRBJ1-6
v_call: TRBV30
clone_size: NA
cdr3_aa: CAWDSTGLNSPLHF
cdr3_nt: TGTGCCTGGGACTCGACAGGGTTGAATTCACCCCTCCACTTT

d_call: TRBD2
j_call: TRBJ2-1
v_call: TRBV5-8
clone_size: NA
cdr3_aa: CASSLDRRGGGNEQFF
cdr3_nt: TGTGCCAGCAGCTTGGATCGGCGGGGGGGCGGGAATGAGCAGTTCTTC

d_call: TRBD2
j_call: TRBJ2-1
v_call: TRBV2
clone_size: NA
cdr3_aa: CASSEREGEQFF
cdr3_nt: TGTGCCAGCAGCGAACGGGAGGGGGAGCAGTTCTTC

d_call: NA
j_call: TRBJ2-4
v_call: TRBV5-4
clone_size: NA
cdr3_aa: CASSVGPGKRTENIQYF
cdr3_nt: TGTGCCAGCAGCGTTGGACCGGGTAAGCGGACAGAGAACATTCAGTACTTC

d_call: NA
j_call: TRBJ1-1
v_call: TRBV7-8
clone_size: NA
cdr3_aa: CASSLGGARTEAFF
cdr3_nt: TGTGCCAGCAGCCTCGGGGGGGCGCGGACTGAAGCTTTCTTT

d_call: NA
j_call: TRBJ2-1
v_call: TRBV30
clone_size: NA
cdr3_aa: CAWSPGAYNEQFF
cdr3_nt: TGTGCCTGGAGTCCGGGGGCTTACAATGAGCAGTTCTTC

d_call: TRBD1
j_call: TRBJ1-1
v_call: TRBV29-1
clone_size: NA
cdr3_aa: CSFSPGTGGIYAFF
cdr3_nt: TGCAGCTTTTCCCCCGGGACAGGGGGGATATACGCTTTCTTT

d_call: TRBD1
j_call: TRBJ1-5
v_call: TRBV4-2
clone_size: NA
cdr3_aa: CASSQDSRGSQPQHF
cdr3_nt: TGTGCCAGCAGCCAAGATTCCAGGGGGAGTCAGCCCCAGCATTTT

d_call: TRBD1
j_call: TRBJ2-1
v_call: TRBV24-1
clone_size: NA
cdr3_aa: CATSAPGQGTEQFF
cdr3_nt: TGTGCCACCAGTGCTCCGGGACAGGGGACTGAGCAGTTCTTC

d_call: NA
j_call: TRBJ2-7
v_call: TRBV5-6
clone_size: NA
cdr3_aa: CASSLGQAPSYEQYF
cdr3_nt: TGTGCCAGCAGCTTGGGACAAGCGCCATCCTACGAGCAGTACTTC

d_call: NA
j_call: TRBJ1-6
v_call: TRBV19
clone_size: NA
cdr3_aa: CASSSQDLASPLHF
cdr3_nt: TGTGCCAGTAGTTCCCAAGATTTGGCTTCACCCCTCCACTTT

d_call: NA
j_call: TRBJ1-2
v_call: TRBV24-1
clone_size: NA
cdr3_aa: CATSDTDSYGYTF
cdr3_nt: TGTGCCACCAGTGATACGGACAGCTATGGCTACACCTTC

d_call: NA
j_call: TRBJ1-5
v_call: TRBV4-1
clone_size: NA
cdr3_aa: CASSQELFWDQPQHF
cdr3_nt: TGCGCCAGCAGCCAAGAACTTTTCTGGGATCAGCCCCAGCATTTT

d_call: NA
j_call: TRBJ1-2
v_call: TRBV19
clone_size: NA
cdr3_aa: CASSGGYGYTF
cdr3_nt: TGTGCCAGTAGCGGGGGGTATGGCTACACCTTC

d_call: NA
j_call: TRBJ2-3
v_call: TRBV25-1
clone_size: NA
cdr3_aa: CASSNPNTQYF
cdr3_nt: TGTGCCAGCTCCAATCCTAATACGCAGTATTTT

d_call: TRBD1
j_call: TRBJ2-1
v_call: TRBV18
clone_size: NA
cdr3_aa: CASSPYGTGASNEQFF
cdr3_nt: TGTGCCAGCTCACCATACGGGACAGGGGCTAGCAATGAGCAGTTCTTC

d_call: NA
j_call: TRBJ1-5
v_call: TRBV30
clone_size: once
cdr3_aa: CAWSTTTGNQPQHF
cdr3_nt: TGTGCCTGGAGTACAACCACCGGCAATCAGCCCCAGCATTTT

d_call: TRBD1
j_call: TRBJ1-1
v_call: TRBV29-1
clone_size: NA
cdr3_aa: CSVSDRVTEAFF
cdr3_nt: TGCAGCGTTTCGGACAGGGTTACTGAAGCTTTCTTT

d_call: TRBD2
j_call: TRBJ2-3
v_call: TRBV27
clone_size: NA
cdr3_aa: CASKKIGLAGRDTQYF
cdr3_nt: TGTGCCAGCAAAAAAATTGGGCTAGCGGGGCGCGATACGCAGTATTTT

d_call: NA
j_call: TRBJ1-1
v_call: TRBV7-9
clone_size: NA
cdr3_aa: CASSIGGLNTEAFF
cdr3_nt: TGTGCCAGCAGCATTGGAGGGTTGAACACTGAAGCTTTCTTT

d_call: NA
j_call: TRBJ1-5
v_call: TRBV27
clone_size: NA
cdr3_aa: CASSLRGQPQHF
cdr3_nt: TGTGCCAGCAGTCTGAGGGGACAGCCCCAGCATTTT

d_call: NA
j_call: TRBJ1-3
v_call: TRBV5-4
clone_size: once
cdr3_aa: CASTLEKAGAINTIYF
cdr3_nt: TGTGCCAGCACCCTAGAGAAGGCGGGGGCGATAAACACCATATATTTT

d_call: TRBD2
j_call: TRBJ2-3
v_call: TRBV9
clone_size: NA
cdr3_aa: CASSSKTSGGAADTQYF
cdr3_nt: TGTGCCAGCAGCTCCAAGACTAGCGGGGGGGCCGCAGATACGCAGTATTTT

d_call: NA
j_call: TRBJ2-3
v_call: TRBV7-9
clone_size: NA
cdr3_aa: CASSLMGQTDTQYF
cdr3_nt: TGTGCCAGCAGCTTAATGGGGCAAACAGATACGCAGTATTTT

d_call: TRBD1
j_call: TRBJ1-1
v_call: TRBV14
clone_size: NA
cdr3_aa: CASSPTGLGAEAFF
cdr3_nt: TGTGCCAGCAGCCCGACAGGGCTGGGCGCTGAAGCTTTCTTT

d_call: NA
j_call: TRBJ2-3
v_call: TRBV11-3
clone_size: NA
cdr3_aa: CASSRGGPTDTQYF
cdr3_nt: TGTGCCAGCAGCCGGGGAGGACCCACAGATACGCAGTATTTT

d_call: NA
j_call: TRBJ1-6
v_call: TRBV4-2
clone_size: few
cdr3_aa: CASSQDTADNSPLHF
cdr3_nt: TGTGCCAGCAGCCAAGATACCGCCGATAATTCACCCCTCCACTTT

d_call: TRBD2
j_call: TRBJ2-3
v_call: TRBV24-1
clone_size: NA
cdr3_aa: CATSEWGGTSGASTDTQYF
cdr3_nt: TGTGCCACCAGTGAGTGGGGTGGGACTAGCGGAGCTAGCACAGATACGCAGTATTTT

d_call: TRBD1
j_call: TRBJ1-3
v_call: TRBV3-1/TRBV3-2
clone_size: NA
cdr3_aa: CASTPTGINSGNTIYF
cdr3_nt: TGTGCCAGCACCCCGACAGGGATAAACTCTGGAAACACCATATATTTT

d_call: NA
j_call: TRBJ1-3
v_call: TRBV10-1
clone_size: NA
cdr3_aa: CASSERPGNTIYF
cdr3_nt: TGCGCCAGCAGTGAGCGACCTGGAAACACCATATATTTT

d_call: TRBD2
j_call: TRBJ2-1
v_call: TRBV14
clone_size: NA
cdr3_aa: CASSSGLAGVNEQFF
cdr3_nt: TGTGCCAGCAGCTCGGGACTAGCGGGGGTAAATGAGCAGTTCTTC

d_call: NA
j_call: TRBJ2-5
v_call: TRBV15
clone_size: once
cdr3_aa: CATSRPWSQGETQYF
cdr3_nt: TGTGCCACCAGCAGACCTTGGTCCCAAGGGGAGACCCAGTACTTC

d_call: NA
j_call: TRBJ1-6
v_call: TRBV7-9
clone_size: NA
cdr3_aa: CASSPSQGTSYNSPLHF
cdr3_nt: TGTGCCAGCAGCCCATCTCAGGGGACGTCCTATAATTCACCCCTCCACTTT

d_call: NA
j_call: TRBJ2-1
v_call: TRBV15
clone_size: NA
cdr3_aa: CATSRAGEWVQNEQFF
cdr3_nt: TGTGCCACCAGCAGAGCAGGGGAATGGGTACAAAATGAGCAGTTCTTC

d_call: NA
j_call: TRBJ1-6
v_call: TRBV29-1
clone_size: NA
cdr3_aa: CSVLTGRDNSPLHF
cdr3_nt: TGCAGCGTGTTAACGGGCCGCGATAATTCACCCCTCCACTTT

d_call: NA
j_call: TRBJ1-1
v_call: TRBV6-6
clone_size: NA
cdr3_aa: CASSFQGMNTEAFF
cdr3_nt: TGTGCCAGCAGTTTTCAGGGGATGAACACTGAAGCTTTCTTT

d_call: NA
j_call: TRBJ1-1
v_call: TRBV10-3
clone_size: NA
cdr3_aa: CAISENLNTEAFF
cdr3_nt: TGTGCCATCAGTGAGAACTTGAACACTGAAGCTTTCTTT

d_call: NA
j_call: TRBJ1-5
v_call: TRBV25-1
clone_size: NA
cdr3_aa: CASSEYVGYQPQHF
cdr3_nt: TGTGCCAGCAGTGAATATGTGGGGTATCAGCCCCAGCATTTT

d_call: TRBD1
j_call: TRBJ1-6
v_call: TRBV18
clone_size: NA
cdr3_aa: CASSPSGQGAGSPLHF
cdr3_nt: TGTGCCAGCTCACCCTCGGGACAGGGTGCGGGTTCACCCCTCCACTTT

d_call: NA
j_call: TRBJ2-6
v_call: TRBV4-1
clone_size: NA
cdr3_aa: CASSQAEAGANVLTF
cdr3_nt: TGCGCCAGCAGCCAGGCGGAGGCTGGGGCCAACGTCCTGACTTTC

d_call: NA
j_call: TRBJ1-4
v_call: TRBV5-1
clone_size: NA
cdr3_aa: CASSLESQSLELFF
cdr3_nt: TGCGCCAGCAGCTTGGAGTCCCAATCGCTGGAACTGTTTTTT

d_call: NA
j_call: TRBJ2-5
v_call: TRBV15
clone_size: once
cdr3_aa: CATSRGVGLTEETQYF
cdr3_nt: TGTGCCACCAGCAGAGGTGTAGGGCTTACAGAAGAGACCCAGTACTTC

d_call: NA
j_call: TRBJ1-1
v_call: TRBV29-1
clone_size: NA
cdr3_aa: CSVERAGVTEAFF
cdr3_nt: TGCAGCGTTGAAAGAGCGGGAGTCACTGAAGCTTTCTTT

d_call: TRBD1
j_call: TRBJ2-6
v_call: TRBV5-1
clone_size: NA
cdr3_aa: CASSLSTGGSSGANVLTF
cdr3_nt: TGCGCCAGCAGCTTGTCGACAGGGGGGTCTTCTGGGGCCAACGTCCTGACTTTC

d_call: NA
j_call: TRBJ1-2
v_call: TRBV12-3/TRBV12-4
clone_size: NA
cdr3_aa: CASSSPGVGGYTF
cdr3_nt: TGTGCCAGCAGTTCCCCGGGGGTAGGTGGCTACACCTTC

d_call: NA
j_call: TRBJ1-1
v_call: TRBV3-1/TRBV3-2
clone_size: NA
cdr3_aa: CASSQDLGGGQAFF
cdr3_nt: TGTGCCAGCAGCCAAGATCTGGGGGGCGGGCAGGCTTTCTTT